These 3 T cell receptor beta chains came from one sample sequenced in a study of identical twins. TCRdb processed the 5' RACE reads anew with MiXCR; each CDR3 protein has one entry. The sample lists approximately 590,000 distinct CDR3 sequences; approximately 9.6% were seen once. These data also featured in a second study, about yellow fever vaccine responses in identical twins.

The specimen was PBMCs. These receptors all stem from a woman between 18 and 29 years old in good health.

This clonotype was seen only a few times. The V and J genes are TRBV12-3 or TRBV12-4 and TRBJ2-2; 7 nucleotides match TRBD2. The CDR3 contains 15 residues. Trimming took 7 bases from V and 6 from J; bases not matched to a gene: 11. The CDR3 sequence is CASTTSRGRAGELFF. Written as DNA, the CDR3 is TGTGCCAGCACCACCTCCCGAGGGAGGGCCGGGGAGCTGTTTTTT.

The rearrangement uses TRBV28 and TRBJ1-1; tentatively, D is TRBD1 (6 bases). The length of the CDR3 is 12 residues. Deletions cut 3 bases from V and 7 bases from J, with 9 bases between. The germline V gene has CDR1 MDHEN and CDR2 SYDVKM. CDR3 residues: CASSFGQYEAFF. CDR3 DNA: TGTGCCAGCAGTTTTGGACAGTATGAAGCTTTCTTT.

The chain recombines TRBV28 with TRBJ1-5; D is ambiguous. Trimming shortened V by 6 bases and J by 2 bases, and 14 bases separated the two germline ends. The length of the CDR3 is 15 residues. The germline V gene has CDR1 MDHEN and CDR2 SYDVKM. This CDR3 reads CASSLAGAGNQPQHF. CDR3 bases: TGTGCCAGCAGCCTAGCCGGCGCGGGCAATCAGCCCCAGCATTTT.